Given below is one T cell receptor (beta chain) in context. As yet, its antigen is unknown. Per the germline V gene, CDR1 is SGDLS and CDR2 is YYNGEE. V shed 4 bases and J shed 4 bases, with 8 bases lying between them. This CDR3 comprises 12 residues. This record belongs to a study of cytomegalovirus exposure and HLA in healthy donors. Study details: Genetic ancestry analysis placed around 76% of the roughly 400 donors that were genotyped in the Caucasian-associated cluster. General observations from the study: The authors enumerated some 160 TCR beta chains as linked to cytomegalovirus. Most TCRs appeared rarely, but some public TCRs recurred in many donors. In a later analysis, HLA-associated TCR beta chains were more clonally expanded than equally common others.

With 60 Vbeta and 13 Jbeta primers, the PCR was carried out. Measured with immunoSEQ multiplex PCR; TCRdb has only the in-frame clones, and not every one. The data show some 170,000 clones, 70% to 85% seen once. The sequence was obtained from a human donor in good health. What was sequenced was PBMCs. J is TRBJ1-1 and V is TRBV9; possible D gene TRBD1, 6 bases. CDR3 amino acids: CASSTQGTEAFF. DNA for the CDR3: TGTGCCAGCAGCACACAGGGCACTGAAGCTTTCTTT.